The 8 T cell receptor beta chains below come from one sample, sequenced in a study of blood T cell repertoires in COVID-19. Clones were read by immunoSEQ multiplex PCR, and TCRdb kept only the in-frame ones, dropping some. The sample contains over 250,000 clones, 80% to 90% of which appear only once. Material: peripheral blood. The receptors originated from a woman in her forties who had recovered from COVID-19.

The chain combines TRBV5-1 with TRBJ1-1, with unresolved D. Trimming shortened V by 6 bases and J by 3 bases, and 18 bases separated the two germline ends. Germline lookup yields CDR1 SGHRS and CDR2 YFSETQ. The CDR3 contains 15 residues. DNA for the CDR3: TGCGCCAGCACCGACCTCGACCCCGGGGACACTGAAGCTTTCTTT. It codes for CASTDLDPGDTEAFF.

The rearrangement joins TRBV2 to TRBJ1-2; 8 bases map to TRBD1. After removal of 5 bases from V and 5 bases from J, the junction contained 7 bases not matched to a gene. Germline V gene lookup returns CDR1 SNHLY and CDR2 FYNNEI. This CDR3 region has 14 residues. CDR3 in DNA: TGTGCCAGCAGTCAGGACAGGGCAACATATGGCTACACCTTC. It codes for CASSQDRATYGYTF.

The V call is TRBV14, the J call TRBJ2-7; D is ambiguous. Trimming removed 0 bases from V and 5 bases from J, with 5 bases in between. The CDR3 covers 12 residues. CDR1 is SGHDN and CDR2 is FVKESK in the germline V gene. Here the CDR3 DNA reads TGTGCCAGCAGCCAAGATTTCAACGAGCAGTACTTC. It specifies CASSQDFNEQYF.

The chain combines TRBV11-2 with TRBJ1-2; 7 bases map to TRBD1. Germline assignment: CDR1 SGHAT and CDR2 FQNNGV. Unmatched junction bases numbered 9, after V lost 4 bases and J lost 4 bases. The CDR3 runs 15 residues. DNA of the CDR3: TGTGCCAGCAGCTACGCCGGGACAGATTCCTATGGCTACACCTTC. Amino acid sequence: CASSYAGTDSYGYTF.

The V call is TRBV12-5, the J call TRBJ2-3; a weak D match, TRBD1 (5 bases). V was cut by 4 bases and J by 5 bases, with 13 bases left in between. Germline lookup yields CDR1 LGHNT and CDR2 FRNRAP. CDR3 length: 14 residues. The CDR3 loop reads CASGWGSGRDTQYF. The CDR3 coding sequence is TGTGCTAGTGGTTGGGGCAGTGGACGAGATACGCAGTATTTT.

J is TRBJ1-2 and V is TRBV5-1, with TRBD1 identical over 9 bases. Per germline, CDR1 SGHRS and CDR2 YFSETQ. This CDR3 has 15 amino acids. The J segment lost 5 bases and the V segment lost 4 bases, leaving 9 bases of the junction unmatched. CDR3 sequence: CASSAEQGAMYGYTF. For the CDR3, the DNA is TGCGCCAGCAGCGCTGAACAGGGGGCAATGTATGGCTACACCTTC.

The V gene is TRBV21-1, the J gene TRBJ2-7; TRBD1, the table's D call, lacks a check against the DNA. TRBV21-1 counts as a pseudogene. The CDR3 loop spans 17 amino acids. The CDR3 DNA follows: TGTGCCAGCAGCAAAGGGGCCCGGGACAGGGTCTCCTACGAGCAGTACTTC. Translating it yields CASSKGARDRVSYEQYF.

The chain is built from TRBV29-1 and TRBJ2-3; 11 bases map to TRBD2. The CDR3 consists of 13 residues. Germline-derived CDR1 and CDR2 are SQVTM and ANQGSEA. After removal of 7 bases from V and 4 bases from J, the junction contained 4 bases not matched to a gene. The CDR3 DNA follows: TGCAGCGGCTCACTAGCGGGGGCAGATACGCAGTATTTT. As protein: CSGSLAGADTQYF.